What follows describes a single T cell receptor beta chain. Its matching antigen is unknown. This table comes from immunoSEQ multiplex PCR, and its TCRdb copy is limited to in-frame clones, with some not included. The table records roughly 120,000 clones, 65% to 85% of them present only once. This sample was included in a study of T cell responses to AZD1222 COVID-19 vaccine. The germline gives CDR1 GTSNPN, CDR2 SVGIG (reference sequence). The CDR3 is 13 amino acids. V lost 0 bases to trimming and J lost 4 bases, with 8 bases between them. The study's findings and limits: It should be noted that donors were predominantly white British and more often female, and clonal diversity was possibly underestimated. Repertoire sampling occurred only after the peak T cell response.

The TCR was taken from an adult in good health. The source material was peripheral blood, sampled on day 0 of AZD1222 vaccination. This chain joins TRBV30 and TRBJ2-3; D remains ambiguous. CDR3: CAWSVRQSDTQYF. The DNA of the CDR3 is TGTGCCTGGAGTGTCCGACAATCAGATACGCAGTATTTT.